This T cell receptor beta chain came from a study of blood T cell repertoires in COVID-19. About the research overall: Samples representing acute and convalescent COVID-19 were sourced from the United States, Italy and Spain.

Data came from immunoSEQ multiplex PCR; TCRdb stores just in-frame clones and leaves some out. Among 130,000 to 150,000 clones, around nine tenths were seen once, and the ten largest hold 2.3%. After removal of 6 bases from V and 14 bases from J, the junction contained 9 bases not matched to a gene. Per the germline V gene, CDR1 is SGHVS and CDR2 is FQNEAQ. There are 12 residues in the CDR3. This chain connects TRBV7-8 to TRBJ2-3, with TRBD1 matching 9 bases. The sample was peripheral blood. The sequence came from a human donor in a cohort sampled during active COVID-19. The CDR3, as DNA: TGTGCCAGCAGTCTCCCGGGACAGGGTTTGTATTTT. Translating gives CASSLPGQGLYF.